This passage covers 25 T cell receptor beta chains from one sample sequenced in a study of CD8 T cell repertoires and HIV-1 epitope variants. These receptors have no identified antigens. Assay used: immunoSEQ multiplex PCR; TCRdb lists only in-frame clones, some missing. The table lists about 4,000 clones, about 64% of them singletons. Sample: cultured CD8+ T cells derived from PBMCs. These receptors were taken from a male donor with HIV.

This chain connects TRBV27 to TRBJ2-3; the match to TRBD2 covers 12 bases. Germline trimming cut 4 bases from V and 6 bases from J; bases unmatched to any gene: 11. The CDR3 extends over 17 amino acids. Germline V gives CDR1 MNHEY, CDR2 SMNVEV (reference sequence). Here the CDR3 DNA reads TGTGCCAGCAGTTATACCACGACTAGCGGGAGCGGCGATACGCAGTATTTT. This codes for CASSYTTTSGSGDTQYF.

The CDR3 is CASSQDWVGTGVSNQPQHF. CDR3 sequence (DNA): TGCGCCAGCAGCCAAGATTGGGTGGGGACAGGGGTATCCAATCAGCCCCAGCATTTT. This chain uses TRBV4-3 with TRBJ1-5, with TRBD1 matching 10 bases. V shed 0 bases, J shed 3 bases, and the junction held 11 bases outside the gene matches. CDR1 is LGHNA and CDR2 is YSLEER in the germline V gene. This CDR3 has 19 residues.

This chain uses TRBV19 with TRBJ2-1; 8 positions match TRBD2. There are 15 residues in the CDR3. V was clipped by 5 bases and J by 2 bases; unmatched bases: 5. The germline V gene has CDR1 LNHDA and CDR2 SQIVND (reference sequence). DNA for the CDR3: TGTGCCAGTAGTGTGAGCGGGAGTACCTACAATGAGCAGTTCTTC. The encoded protein is CASSVSGSTYNEQFF. Drawing the rest from reference TRBV19 and TRBJ2-1, the complete variable domain is DGGITQSPKYLFRKEGQNVTLSCEQNLNHDAMYWYRQDPGQGLRLIYYSQIVNDFQKGDIAEGYSVSREKKESFPLTVTSAQKNPTAFYLCASSVSGSTYNEQFFGPGTRLTVL.

The V gene is TRBV5-5, the J gene TRBJ2-7, with TRBD2 matching over 7 bases. CDR3 length equals 15 residues. The V gene end was trimmed by 0 bases and the J gene end by 4 bases; junction bases not matched to a gene: 7. The germline CDR1 and CDR2 sequences are SGHKS and YYEKEE (reference sequence). The CDR3 bases are TGTGCCAGCAGCTTGGCAGTCAACGGGGGGTACGAGCAGTACTTC. It specifies CASSLAVNGGYEQYF.

The V call is TRBV13, the J call TRBJ1-2, with 10 positions matching TRBD1. The V gene's germline CDR1 is PRHDT and CDR2 FYEKMQ (reference sequence). With V trimmed by 4 bases and J by 0 bases, 2 bases remained unmatched. The CDR3 is 15 residues long. The CDR3 DNA follows: TGTGCCAGCAGCTCGGGGACAGGGGCTAACTATGGCTACACCTTC. Its translation is CASSSGTGANYGYTF. Filled out from reference TRBV13 and TRBJ1-2, the complete variable domain reads AAGVIQSPRHLIKEKRETATLKCYPIPRHDTVYWYQQGPGQDPQFLISFYEKMQSDKGSIPDRFSAQQFSDYHSELNMSSLELGDSALYFCASSSGTGANYGYTFGSGTRLTVV.

The chain combines TRBV15 with TRBJ2-2; no firm D call. Trimming took 0 bases from V and 2 from J, leaving 16 bases between them. The CDR3 runs 18 residues. Germline CDR1 and CDR2: LNHNV and YYDKDF (reference sequence). This CDR3 reads CATSRDGNRVDNTGELFF. CDR3 DNA: TGTGCCACCAGCAGAGATGGGAATAGGGTGGATAACACCGGGGAGCTGTTTTTT. Variable domain in full (rest from reference TRBV15 and TRBJ2-2): DAMVIQNPRYQVTQFGKPVTLSCSQTLNHNVMYWYQQKSSQAPKLLFHYYDKDFNNEADTPDNFQSRRPNTSFCFLDIRSPGLGDTAMYLCATSRDGNRVDNTGELFFGEGSRLTVL.

The V call is TRBV5-6, the J call TRBJ2-5; 11 nucleotides line up with TRBD2. This CDR3 is 19 amino acids long. Germline V gene lookup returns CDR1 SGHDT and CDR2 YYEEEE. V dropped 0 bases and J dropped 3; count of bases not matched to a gene: 13. The CDR3 DNA sequence: TGTGCCAGCAGCTTGGTTCTAGCGGGGGGTCCCCAGAGAGAAGAGACCCAGTACTTC. Its protein is CASSLVLAGGPQREETQYF.

This chain uses TRBV6-6 with TRBJ2-1, with TRBD1 identical over 7 bases. Per the germline V gene, CDR1 is MNHNY and CDR2 is SVGAGI (reference sequence). The CDR3 has 15 residues. After removal of 2 bases from V and 4 bases from J, the junction contained 5 bases not matched to a gene. The CDR3 here is CASSYRQGEYNEQFF. In nucleotides, the CDR3 is TGTGCCAGCAGTTACCGACAGGGCGAATACAATGAGCAGTTCTTC.

This chain connects TRBV20-1 to TRBJ1-2; D possibly corresponds to TRBD1 (5 bases). The germline gives CDR1 DFQATT, CDR2 SNEGSKA (reference sequence). This CDR3 is 11 amino acids long. The V end lost 6 bases, the J end lost 4 bases, and 9 bases lay between the germline ends. CDR3 sequence reads: CSAGEPYGYTF. CDR3 sequence (DNA): TGCAGTGCGGGGGAGCCCTATGGCTACACCTTC.

This chain uses TRBV5-4 with TRBJ2-3, with D perhaps TRBD1 or TRBD2 (5 bases each). There are 14 residues in the CDR3. Per the germline V gene, CDR1 is SGHNT and CDR2 is YYREEE (reference sequence). The ends were cut back, 3 bases at V and 2 bases at J, with 10 bases in the middle. CDR3 in DNA: TGTGCCAGCAGCTCCGGGACGGTCACAGATACGCAGTATTTT. The encoded protein is CASSSGTVTDTQYF.

The gene calls are TRBV7-6 and TRBJ2-7, with 9 positions matching TRBD1. V was pared by 5 bases and J by 3 bases, with 5 bases of the junction left unmatched. Germline loops: CDR1 SGHVS, CDR2 FNYEAQ. CDR3 length: 14 amino acids. CDR3: CASSPPGQGYEQYF. CDR3 nucleotide sequence: TGTGCCAGCAGCCCACCGGGACAGGGCTACGAGCAGTACTTC. Full variable domain (rest looked up from reference TRBV7-6 and TRBJ2-7): GAGVSQSPRYKVTKRGQDVALRCDPISGHVSLYWYRQALGQGPEFLTYFNYEAQQDKSGLPNDRFSAERPEGSISTLTIQRTEQRDSAMYRCASSPPGQGYEQYFGPGTRLTVT.

This clone was seen a handful of times. The rearrangement uses TRBV7-9 and TRBJ2-7, with D possibly TRBD1 on 6 matching bases. This CDR3 has 13 residues. CDR1 and CDR2 from the germline V gene are SEHNR and FQNEAQ (reference sequence). V gave up 4 bases and J gave up 3 bases, with 10 bases separating them. The CDR3 reads CASSSGTIYEQYF. In DNA form, the CDR3 reads TGTGCCAGCAGCTCCGGGACAATCTACGAGCAGTACTTC.

The chain couples TRBV15 to TRBJ2-2, with D tentatively TRBD2 (5 bases). Germline V gene sequence: CDR1 LNHNV, CDR2 YYDKDF (reference sequence). The CDR3 length is 15 residues. With 3 bases removed from V and 5 bases from J, the gap between germline ends came to 13 bases. The CDR3: CATSSNLGRTGELFF. The CDR3 DNA follows: TGTGCCACCAGCAGTAACCTAGGGAGAACCGGGGAGCTGTTTTTT.

The chain uses TRBV7-8 and TRBJ2-3; 10 bases line up with TRBD2. With V trimmed by 5 bases and J by 3 bases, 11 bases remained unmatched. This CDR3 region has 17 residues. The germline CDR1 and CDR2 sequences are SGHVS and FQNEAQ. The CDR3 spells CASSPLGLAGVTDTQYF. The CDR3 nucleotides read TGTGCCAGCAGCCCTCTCGGGCTAGCGGGAGTTACAGATACGCAGTATTTT.

The rearrangement links TRBV28 to TRBJ2-1, with TRBD2 matching 10 bases. Trimming removed 3 bases from V and 6 bases from J; junction bases left unmatched: 2. Germline lookup yields CDR1 MDHEN and CDR2 SYDVKM. The CDR3 extends over 14 amino acids. The chain's CDR3 is CASSFQREGNEQFF. The CDR3 DNA reads as TGTGCCAGCAGTTTTCAGCGGGAGGGCAATGAGCAGTTCTTC.

This clone has only a few counts. V gene TRBV19 combines with J gene TRBJ2-1, with 9 positions matching TRBD2. Germline CDR1 and CDR2: LNHDA and SQIVND (reference sequence). This CDR3 contains 16 residues. With V trimmed by 6 bases and J by 6 bases, 12 bases remained unmatched. The chain's CDR3 is CASSLGGGGAFNEQFF. The CDR3 nucleotides read TGTGCCAGTAGCCTAGGAGGCGGGGGGGCCTTCAATGAGCAGTTCTTC.

The V and J genes are TRBV5-4 and TRBJ1-1; TRBD1 might be the D (5 bases). Germline loops: CDR1 SGHNT, CDR2 YYREEE (reference sequence). This CDR3 contains 19 residues. Between the trimmed V and J ends, which lost 1 base and 7 bases, there was a span of 29 bases. The CDR3 is CASSLSYSGNRNWGGEAFF. The CDR3, as DNA: TGTGCCAGCAGCTTGTCTTATTCCGGGAACCGCAACTGGGGGGGTGAAGCTTTCTTT.

V is TRBV28 and J is TRBJ2-5; no clear D gene. V was shortened by 6 bases and J by 1 base, with 12 bases between the two germline ends. This CDR3 has 14 amino acids. Per the germline V gene, CDR1 is MDHEN and CDR2 is SYDVKM. The CDR3 region has the DNA TGTGCCAGCAGCCTCTTAGGTCCCCAAGAGACCCAGTACTTC. Its protein is CASSLLGPQETQYF.

The table lists this clone with a few counts. The chain recombines TRBV5-8 with TRBJ2-7, with 8 positions matching TRBD1. This CDR3 has 17 residues. The V and J ends lost 4 bases and 3 bases, in that order; junction bases with no gene match: 15. In germline, CDR1 is SGHTS, CDR2 YDEGEE. In nucleotides, the CDR3 is TGTGCCAGCAGCCCTTACGATCCGGACAGGGAATACTACGAGCAGTACTTC. Its protein product is CASSPYDPDREYYEQYF.

The J gene is TRBJ2-1, the V gene TRBV27; 10 bases match TRBD1. The CDR3 runs to 14 residues. CDR1 is MNHEY and CDR2 is SMNVEV in the germline V gene (reference sequence). Trimming cost V 3 bases and J 6 bases; bases outside gene matches: 2. CDR3 coding DNA: TGTGCCAGCAGTTTGGGACAGGGGTTCAATGAGCAGTTCTTC. This codes for CASSLGQGFNEQFF.

The rearrangement uses TRBV27 and TRBJ2-1, with D unresolved. The ends were cut back, 1 base at V and 4 bases at J, with 5 bases in the middle. The CDR3 loop spans 13 amino acids. Germline assignment: CDR1 MNHEY and CDR2 SMNVEV (reference sequence). CDR3 coding DNA: TGTGCCAGCAGTTTATACCTTTACAATGAGCAGTTCTTC. Translation gives CASSLYLYNEQFF.

V is TRBV4-3 and J is TRBJ1-1, with 8 bases matching TRBD1. The CDR3 contains 13 residues. After removal of 4 bases from V and 8 bases from J, the junction contained 6 bases not matched to a gene. The germline V gene encodes CDR1 LGHNA and CDR2 YSLEER. CDR3 in DNA: TGCGCCAGCAGCCGTTTACAGGGGGAGGAAGCTTTCTTT. The encoded protein is CASSRLQGEEAFF.

DNA for the CDR3: TGTGCCAGCAGCTTAAACAACGGGAAAGCTTTCTTT. This translates into CASSLNNGKAFF. The gene calls are TRBV7-3 and TRBJ1-1; no clear D gene. The CDR3 length is 12 residues. Germline V gives CDR1 SGHTA, CDR2 FQGTGA. Trimming cost V 1 base and J 9 bases, with 9 bases left between them.

This clone was counted between two and nine times. The chain is built from TRBV4-2 and TRBJ1-1; weak D call: TRBD1 (5 bases). The CDR3 length is 13 residues. From germline, CDR1 is LGHNA and CDR2 YNFKEQ. Deletions cut 3 bases from V and 1 base from J, with 6 bases between. CDR3 coding DNA: TGTGCCAGCAGCCACGGACAGAACACTGAAGCTTTCTTT. This gives the protein CASSHGQNTEAFF.

This clone was counted once. Written as DNA, the CDR3 is TGTGCCAGCATTCTAGCGGGACCGTATAATGAGCAGTTCTTC. This gives the protein CASILAGPYNEQFF. The chain uses TRBV2 and TRBJ2-1; 9 bases are a match to TRBD2. CDR1 and CDR2 (germline): SNHLY, FYNNEI. J lost 7 bases, V lost 7 bases, and 8 bases had no gene match. CDR3 length: 14 amino acids.